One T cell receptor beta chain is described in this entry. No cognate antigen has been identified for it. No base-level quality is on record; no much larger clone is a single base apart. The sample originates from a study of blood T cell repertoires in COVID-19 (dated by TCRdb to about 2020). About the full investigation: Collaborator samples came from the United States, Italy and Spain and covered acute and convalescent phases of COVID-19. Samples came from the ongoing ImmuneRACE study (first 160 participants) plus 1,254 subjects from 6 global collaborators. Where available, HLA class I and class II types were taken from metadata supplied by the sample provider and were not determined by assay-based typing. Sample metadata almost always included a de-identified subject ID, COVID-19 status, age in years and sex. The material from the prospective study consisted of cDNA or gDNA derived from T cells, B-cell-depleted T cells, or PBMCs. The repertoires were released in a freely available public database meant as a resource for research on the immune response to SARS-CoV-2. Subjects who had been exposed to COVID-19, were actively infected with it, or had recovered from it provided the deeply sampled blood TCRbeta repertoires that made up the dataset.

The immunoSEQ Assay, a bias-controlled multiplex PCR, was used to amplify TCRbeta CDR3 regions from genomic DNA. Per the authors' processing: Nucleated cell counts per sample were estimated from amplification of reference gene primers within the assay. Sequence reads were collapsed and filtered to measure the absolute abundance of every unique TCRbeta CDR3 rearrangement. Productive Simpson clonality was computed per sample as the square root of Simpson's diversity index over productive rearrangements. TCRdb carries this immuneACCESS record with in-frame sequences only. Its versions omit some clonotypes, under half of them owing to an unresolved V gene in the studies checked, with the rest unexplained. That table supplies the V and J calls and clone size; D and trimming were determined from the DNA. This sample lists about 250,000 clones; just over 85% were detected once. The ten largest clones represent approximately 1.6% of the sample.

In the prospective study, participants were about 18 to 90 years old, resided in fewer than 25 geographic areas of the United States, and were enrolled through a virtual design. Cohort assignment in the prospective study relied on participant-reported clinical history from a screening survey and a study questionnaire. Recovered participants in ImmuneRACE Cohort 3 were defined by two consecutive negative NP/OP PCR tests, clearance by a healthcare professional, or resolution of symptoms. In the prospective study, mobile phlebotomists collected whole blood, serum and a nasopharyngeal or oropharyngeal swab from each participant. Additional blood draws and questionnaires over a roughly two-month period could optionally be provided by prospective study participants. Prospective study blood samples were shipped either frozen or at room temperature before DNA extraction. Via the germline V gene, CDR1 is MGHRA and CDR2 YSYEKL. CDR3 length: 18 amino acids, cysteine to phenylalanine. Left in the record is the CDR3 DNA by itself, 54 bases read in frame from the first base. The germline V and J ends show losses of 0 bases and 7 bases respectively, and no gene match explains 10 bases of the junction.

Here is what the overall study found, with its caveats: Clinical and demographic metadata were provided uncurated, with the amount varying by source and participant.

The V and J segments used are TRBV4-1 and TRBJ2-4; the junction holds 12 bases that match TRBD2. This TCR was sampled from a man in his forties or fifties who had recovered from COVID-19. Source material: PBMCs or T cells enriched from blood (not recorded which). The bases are TGCGCCAGCAGCCAAGAGCACCATCTAGCGGGGGGGATGAACATTCAGTACTTC. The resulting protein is CASSQEHHLAGGMNIQYF.